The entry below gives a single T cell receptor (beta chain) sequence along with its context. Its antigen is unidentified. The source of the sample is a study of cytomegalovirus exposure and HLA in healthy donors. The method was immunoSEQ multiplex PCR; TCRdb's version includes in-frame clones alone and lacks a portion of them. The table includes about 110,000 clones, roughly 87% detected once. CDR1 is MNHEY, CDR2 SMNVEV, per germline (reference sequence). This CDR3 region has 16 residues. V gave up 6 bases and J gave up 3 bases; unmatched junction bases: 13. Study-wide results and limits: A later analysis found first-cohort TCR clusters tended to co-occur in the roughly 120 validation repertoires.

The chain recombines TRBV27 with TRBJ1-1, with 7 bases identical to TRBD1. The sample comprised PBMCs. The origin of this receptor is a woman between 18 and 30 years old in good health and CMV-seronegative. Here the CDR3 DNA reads TGTGCCAGCAGGAGAAGGCTAATAGGACAGGACACTGAAGCTTTCTTT. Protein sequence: CASRRRLIGQDTEAFF.